The following is a T cell receptor (beta chain) sequence with its context. Antigen specificity is unknown. The data were obtained in a study of vaccination effects on CD4 cells after COVID-19. Method: immunoSEQ multiplex PCR; TCRdb's copy keeps in-frame clones and lacks some. The table has fewer than 75,000 clones, roughly four fifths seen once. Trimming cost V 5 bases and J 4 bases, with 8 bases left between them. Per germline, CDR1 SGHRS and CDR2 YFSETQ. The CDR3 has 12 amino acids. The authors isolated CD4+ T cells after more than eight days of culture. The participants, recipients of two vaccine doses, got either BNT162b2 or mRNA-1273.

This clonotype was obtained from a human donor who received a COVID-19 vaccine. The chain joins TRBV5-1 to TRBJ2-3; D gene ambiguous. Specimen: CD4+ T cells from PBMCs cultured without peptide, collected after COVID-19 vaccination. CDR3 protein: CASSQESDTQYF. In nucleotides, the CDR3 is TGCGCCAGCAGTCAGGAGTCAGATACGCAGTATTTT.